A single sample is the source of the 3 T cell receptor beta chains below, sequenced in a study of blood T cells in healthy people across ages. A second PCR, run for about 6 to 12 cycles, used a sample-barcoded 5' primer plus a J-beta primer mix. TCRdb itself ran the 5' RACE reads through MiXCR, one entry per CDR3 protein. The profile covers over a million distinct CDR3 sequences, with 42% appearing a single time and about 4% taken by the ten largest. The specimen was blood. Every receptor here comes from a woman aged 18-29 years in good health.

Remarks on this clonotype: Germline is not matched at one junction end, which may reflect a read error. The genes are TRBV2 and TRBJ1-1, with 12 positions matching TRBD1. CDR3 length: 17 residues. The germline CDR1 and CDR2 sequences are SNHLY and FYNNEI. The CDR3: CVSSEGTGGLVGTEAFF. CDR3 nucleotides: TGTGTCAGCAGTGAAGGGACAGGGGGCTTAGTGGGCACAGAAGCTTTCTTT. The full variable domain, its missing parts supplied by reference TRBV2 and TRBJ1-1, is EPEVTQTPSHQVTQMGQEVILRCVPISNHLYFYWYRQILGQKVEFLVSFYNNEISEKSEIFDDQFSVERPDGSNFTLKIRSTKLEDSAMYFCVSSEGTGGLVGTEAFFGQGTRLTVV.

The chain combines TRBV6-5 with TRBJ2-5, with D uncertain. Per the germline V gene, CDR1 is MNHEY and CDR2 is SVGAGI. The V end was cut by 3 bases, the J end by 5 bases, with 10 bases between. The CDR3 extends over 13 amino acids. Here the CDR3 DNA reads TGTGCCAGCAGTTATGTAGGTGCGGAGACCCAGTACTTC. Protein: CASSYVGAETQYF.

This sequence joins TRBV25-1 and TRBJ1-6; the D is unclear. Germline V CDR1 and CDR2: MGHDK, SYGVNS. The CDR3 has 12 residues. Trimming pared 1 base from V and 10 bases from J, leaving 5 bases between. Here the CDR3 reads CASSESDSPLHF. CDR3 nucleotides: TGTGCCAGCAGTGAATCGGACTCACCCCTCCACTTT.